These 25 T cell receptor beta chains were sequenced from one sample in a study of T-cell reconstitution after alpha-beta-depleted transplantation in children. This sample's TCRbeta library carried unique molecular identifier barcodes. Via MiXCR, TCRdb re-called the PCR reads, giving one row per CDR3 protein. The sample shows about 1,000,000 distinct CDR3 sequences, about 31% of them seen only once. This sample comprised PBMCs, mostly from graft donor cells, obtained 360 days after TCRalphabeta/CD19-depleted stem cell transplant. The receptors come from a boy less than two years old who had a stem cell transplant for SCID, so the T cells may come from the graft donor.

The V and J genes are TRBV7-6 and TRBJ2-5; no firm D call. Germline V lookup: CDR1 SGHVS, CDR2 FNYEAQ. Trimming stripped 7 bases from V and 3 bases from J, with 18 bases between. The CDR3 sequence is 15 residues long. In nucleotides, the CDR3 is TGTGCCAGCAAGGTTGGGTCTCTAGGGAAAGAGACCCAGTACTTC. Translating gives CASKVGSLGKETQYF.

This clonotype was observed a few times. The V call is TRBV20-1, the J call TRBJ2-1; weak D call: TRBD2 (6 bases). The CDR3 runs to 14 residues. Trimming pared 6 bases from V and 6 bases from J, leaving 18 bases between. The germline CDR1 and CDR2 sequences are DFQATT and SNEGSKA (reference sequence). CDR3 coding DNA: TGCAGTGCGGCCCCGGGGGTGAGTGGCAATGAGCAGTTCTTC. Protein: CSAAPGVSGNEQFF.

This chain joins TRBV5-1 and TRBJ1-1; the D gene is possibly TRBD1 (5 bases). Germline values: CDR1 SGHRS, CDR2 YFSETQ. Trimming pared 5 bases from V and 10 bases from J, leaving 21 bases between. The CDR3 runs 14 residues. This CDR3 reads CASRGFEEGRAAFF. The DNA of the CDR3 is TGCGCCAGCAGGGGGTTCGAGGAGGGGAGGGCAGCTTTCTTT.

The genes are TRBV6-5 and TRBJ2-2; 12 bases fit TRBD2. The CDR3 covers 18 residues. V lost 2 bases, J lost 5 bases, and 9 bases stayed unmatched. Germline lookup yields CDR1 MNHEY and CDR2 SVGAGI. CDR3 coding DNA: TGTGCCAGCAGTTACCCATCGGGACTAGCGGGCCTAACCGGGGAGCTGTTTTTT. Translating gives CASSYPSGLAGLTGELFF.

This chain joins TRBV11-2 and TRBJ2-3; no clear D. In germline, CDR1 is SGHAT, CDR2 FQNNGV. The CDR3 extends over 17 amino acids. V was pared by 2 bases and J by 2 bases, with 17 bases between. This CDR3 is CASSLIATTSLTDTQYF. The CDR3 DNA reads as TGTGCCAGCAGCTTAATAGCCACTACCTCCCTCACAGATACGCAGTATTTT.

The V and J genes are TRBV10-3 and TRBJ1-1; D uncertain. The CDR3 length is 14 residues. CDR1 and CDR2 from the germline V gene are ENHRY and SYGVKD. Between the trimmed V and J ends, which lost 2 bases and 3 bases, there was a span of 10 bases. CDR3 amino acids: CAISETAGYTEAFF. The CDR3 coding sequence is TGTGCCATCAGTGAGACAGCGGGGTACACTGAAGCTTTCTTT.

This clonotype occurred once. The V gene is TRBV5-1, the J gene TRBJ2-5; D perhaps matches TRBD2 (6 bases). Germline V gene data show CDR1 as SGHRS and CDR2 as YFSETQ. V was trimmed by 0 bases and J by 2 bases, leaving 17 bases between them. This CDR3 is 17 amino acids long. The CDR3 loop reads CASSLGLRTGGQETQYF. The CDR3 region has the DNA TGCGCCAGCAGCTTGGGGTTGAGGACCGGGGGTCAAGAGACCCAGTACTTC.

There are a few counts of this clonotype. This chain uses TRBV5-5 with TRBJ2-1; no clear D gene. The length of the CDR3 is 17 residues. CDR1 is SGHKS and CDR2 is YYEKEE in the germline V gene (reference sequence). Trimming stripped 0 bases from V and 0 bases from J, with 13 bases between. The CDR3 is CASSLEVRSSSYNEQFF. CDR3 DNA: TGTGCCAGCAGCTTGGAGGTCCGGTCGAGCTCCTACAATGAGCAGTTCTTC.

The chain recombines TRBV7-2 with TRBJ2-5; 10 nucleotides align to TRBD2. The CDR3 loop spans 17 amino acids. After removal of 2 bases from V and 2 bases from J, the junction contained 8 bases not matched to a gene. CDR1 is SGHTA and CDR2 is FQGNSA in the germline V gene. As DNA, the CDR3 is TGTGCCAGCAGCTTAAGAAGCGGGGGGGTTTTTCAAGAGACCCAGTACTTC. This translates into CASSLRSGGVFQETQYF.

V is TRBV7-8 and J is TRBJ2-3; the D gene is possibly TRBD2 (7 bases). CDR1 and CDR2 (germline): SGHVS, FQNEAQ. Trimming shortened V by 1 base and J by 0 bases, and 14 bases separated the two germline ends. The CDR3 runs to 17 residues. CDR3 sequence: CASSLGGGGYSTDTQYF. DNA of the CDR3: TGTGCCAGCAGCTTAGGAGGGGGGGGCTATAGCACAGATACGCAGTATTTT. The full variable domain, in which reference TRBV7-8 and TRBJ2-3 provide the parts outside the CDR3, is GAGVSQSPRYKVAKRGQDVALRCDPISGHVSLFWYQQALGQGPEFLTYFQNEAQLDKSGLPSDRFFAERPEGSVSTLKIQRTQQEDSAVYLCASSLGGGGYSTDTQYFGPGTRLTVL.

The DNA for the CDR3 is TGCAGTGCTAGTCCGCTGAGGGGGGATACGCAGTATTTT. As protein: CSASPLRGDTQYF. The rearrangement links TRBV20-1 to TRBJ2-3; D perhaps matches TRBD1 (6 bases). The CDR3 runs 13 residues. CDR1 is DFQATT, CDR2 SNEGSKA, per germline (reference sequence). V shed 3 bases and J shed 6 bases, with 13 bases lying between them.

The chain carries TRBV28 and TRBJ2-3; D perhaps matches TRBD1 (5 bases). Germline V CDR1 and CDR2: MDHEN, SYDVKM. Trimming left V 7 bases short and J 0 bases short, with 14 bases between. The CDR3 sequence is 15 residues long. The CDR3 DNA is TGTGCCAGCACCCCTCCCCAGGGAAGCACAGATACGCAGTATTTT. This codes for CASTPPQGSTDTQYF.

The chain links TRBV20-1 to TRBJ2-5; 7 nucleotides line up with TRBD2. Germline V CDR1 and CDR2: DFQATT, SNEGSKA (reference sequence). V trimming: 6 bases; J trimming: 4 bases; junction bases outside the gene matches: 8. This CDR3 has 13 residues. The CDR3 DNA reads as TGCAGTGCCCCAGGGACTACCTTAGAGACCCAGTACTTC. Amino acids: CSAPGTTLETQYF.

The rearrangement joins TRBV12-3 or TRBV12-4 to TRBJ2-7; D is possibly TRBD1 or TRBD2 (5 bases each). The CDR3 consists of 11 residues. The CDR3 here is CTGLSSYEQYF. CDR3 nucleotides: TGTACGGGGCTCAGCTCCTACGAGCAGTACTTC.

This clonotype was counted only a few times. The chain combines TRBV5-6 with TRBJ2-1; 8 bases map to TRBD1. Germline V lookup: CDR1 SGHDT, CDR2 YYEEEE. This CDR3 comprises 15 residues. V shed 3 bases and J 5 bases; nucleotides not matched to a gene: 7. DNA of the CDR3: TGTGCCAGCAGCTACCTAGACAGGGGAAACAATGAGCAGTTCTTC. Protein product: CASSYLDRGNNEQFF.

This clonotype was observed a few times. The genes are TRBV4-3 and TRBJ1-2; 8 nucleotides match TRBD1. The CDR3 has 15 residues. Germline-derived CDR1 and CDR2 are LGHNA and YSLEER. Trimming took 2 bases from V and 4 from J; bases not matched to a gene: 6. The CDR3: CASSQLPRGPYGYTF. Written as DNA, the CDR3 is TGCGCCAGCAGCCAACTACCCAGGGGGCCCTATGGCTACACCTTC.

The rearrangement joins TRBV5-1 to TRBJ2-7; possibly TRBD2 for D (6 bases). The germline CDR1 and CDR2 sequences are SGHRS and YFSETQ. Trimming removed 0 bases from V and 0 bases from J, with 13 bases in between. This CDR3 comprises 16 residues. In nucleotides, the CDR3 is TGCGCCAGCAGCTTGGATCGGAGGGCAAGCTCCTACGAGCAGTACTTC. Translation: CASSLDRRASSYEQYF.

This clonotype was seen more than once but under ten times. The CDR3 DNA sequence: TGTGCCAGCAGTCCAGAAACAGGTAACACTGAAGCTTTCTTT. Its protein is CASSPETGNTEAFF. This chain connects TRBV28 to TRBJ1-1; weak D call: TRBD1 (5 bases). The germline V gene has CDR1 MDHEN and CDR2 SYDVKM. The CDR3 has 14 residues. V was shortened by 5 bases and J by 2 bases, with 12 bases between the two germline ends.

The CDR3 sequence is CASSYSNRGGQPQHF. CDR3 in DNA: TGTGCCAGCAGTTACTCCAACAGGGGAGGACAGCCCCAGCATTTT. The chain carries TRBV6-5 and TRBJ1-5, with 7 bases lining up with TRBD1. V was clipped by 0 bases and J by 7 bases; unmatched bases: 6. Germline lookup yields CDR1 MNHEY and CDR2 SVGAGI. This CDR3 contains 15 residues.

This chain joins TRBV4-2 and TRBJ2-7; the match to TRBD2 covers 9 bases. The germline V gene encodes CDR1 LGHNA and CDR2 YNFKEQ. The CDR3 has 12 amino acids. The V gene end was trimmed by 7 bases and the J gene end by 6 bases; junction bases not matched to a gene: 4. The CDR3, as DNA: TGTGCCAGCAAGGGACTAGCTGGCGAGCAGTACTTC. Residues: CASKGLAGEQYF.

The CDR3 is CASRSTGGEGYTF. CDR3 nucleotides: TGTGCCAGCAGGTCAACAGGGGGCGAGGGCTACACCTTC. The chain uses TRBV12-3 or TRBV12-4 and TRBJ1-2, with 9 bases aligning to TRBD1. V shed 6 bases and J 8 bases; nucleotides not matched to a gene: 7. CDR3 length: 13 residues.

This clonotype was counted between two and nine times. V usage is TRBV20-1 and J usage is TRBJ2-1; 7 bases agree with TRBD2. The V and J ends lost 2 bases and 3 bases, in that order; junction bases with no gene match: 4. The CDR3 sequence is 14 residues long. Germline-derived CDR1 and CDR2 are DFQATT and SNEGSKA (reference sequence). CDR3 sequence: CSARRTRSYNEQFF. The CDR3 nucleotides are TGCAGTGCTAGAAGGACTAGAAGCTACAATGAGCAGTTCTTC.

CDR3 bases: TGTGCCAGCAGCCCACCGGGACAGGGGGCACGTGAGCAGTTCTTC. Encoded protein: CASSPPGQGAREQFF. The chain links TRBV4-2 to TRBJ2-1; TRBD1 aligns across 12 bases. The length of the CDR3 is 15 residues. Germline V lookup: CDR1 LGHNA, CDR2 YNFKEQ. With V trimmed by 4 bases and J by 9 bases, 7 bases remained unmatched.

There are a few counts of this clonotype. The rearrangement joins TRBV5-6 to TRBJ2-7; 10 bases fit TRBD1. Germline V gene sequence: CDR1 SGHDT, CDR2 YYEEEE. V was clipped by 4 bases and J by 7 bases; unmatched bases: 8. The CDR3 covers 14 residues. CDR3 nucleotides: TGTGCCAGCAGCGGGACAGGGGTCCCTTGGGAGCAGTACTTC. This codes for CASSGTGVPWEQYF.

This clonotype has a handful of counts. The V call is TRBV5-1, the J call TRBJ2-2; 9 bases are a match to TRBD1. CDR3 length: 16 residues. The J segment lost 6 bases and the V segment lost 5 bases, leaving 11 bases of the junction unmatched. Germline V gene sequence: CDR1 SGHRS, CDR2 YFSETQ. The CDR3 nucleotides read TGCGCCAGCAGGAGTCCCGGGACAGGGTACGCCGGGGAGCTGTTTTTT. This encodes CASRSPGTGYAGELFF.